This TCR beta chain was captured by sequencing in a study of T cell changes during pregnancy in multiple sclerosis. Repertoires were generated with immunoSEQ multiplex PCR, while TCRdb's copy carries only in-frame clones and drops some. The sample shows just over 35,000 clones, roughly nine tenths of them seen only once. From germline, CDR1 is SQVTM and CDR2 ANQGSEA. J gave up 9 bases and V 4 bases, and 11 bases lay outside the gene matches. The CDR3 length is 15 residues. The chain combines TRBV29-1 with TRBJ2-1; 11 positions match TRBD2. The receptor was derived from a female donor in good health, enrolled as a control in a pregnancy study. The sample in question was CD4+ T cells from peripheral blood mononuclear cells, obtained after pregnancy. Here the CDR3 DNA reads TGCAGCGTTGGCAGACGGCTAGCGGGAGGAGGTGAGCAGTTCTTC. It is translated as CSVGRRLAGGGEQFF.